Presented here are 17 T cell receptor beta chains from one specimen sequenced in a study of cytomegalovirus exposure and HLA in healthy donors. Primers: 60 Vbeta forward and 13 Jbeta reverse. Sequencing used immunoSEQ multiplex PCR; TCRdb keeps in-frame clones, though not all of them. Here the sample spans some 130,000 clones, roughly 63% being singletons. Sequences were obtained from PBMCs. Receptor source: a man aged 25-45 years in good health and CMV-seropositive.

This clone came up many times. The genes are TRBV6-5 and TRBJ1-1; D is unclear. The CDR3 has 13 amino acids. Germline V gene lookup returns CDR1 MNHEY and CDR2 SVGAGI. V shed 0 bases and J shed 5 bases, with 7 bases lying between them. CDR3 sequence reads: CASSYSSETEAFF. The CDR3 bases are TGTGCCAGCAGTTACTCGAGCGAAACTGAAGCTTTCTTT.

The rearrangement links TRBV7-8 to TRBJ2-7; 9 nucleotides agree with TRBD2. From germline, CDR1 is SGHVS and CDR2 FQNEAQ. V shed 1 base and J 3 bases; nucleotides not matched to a gene: 4. The CDR3 runs 15 residues. The CDR3 spells CASSLGLAGNYEQYF. DNA for the CDR3: TGTGCCAGCAGCTTAGGGCTAGCGGGAAACTACGAGCAGTACTTC.

The chain uses TRBV4-1 and TRBJ1-2; D perhaps matches TRBD1 (5 bases). The CDR3 length is 16 residues. In germline, CDR1 is MGHRA, CDR2 YSYEKL. V lost 4 bases and J 8 bases, leaving 23 bases between the germline ends. CDR3 bases: TGCGCCAGCAGCCCAGTTCCGGGACGGGGGACGAGGGGCTACACCTTC. Its translation: CASSPVPGRGTRGYTF.

V is TRBV5-1 and J is TRBJ2-7, with 7 bases fitting TRBD1. The CDR3 loop spans 14 amino acids. The V and J ends lost 4 bases and 0 bases, in that order; junction bases with no gene match: 4. The germline CDR1 and CDR2 sequences are SGHRS and YFSETQ. CDR3 amino acids: CASSPDRSSYEQYF. The CDR3 nucleotides read TGCGCCAGCAGCCCGGACAGGAGCTCCTACGAGCAGTACTTC.

V gene TRBV28 combines with J gene TRBJ2-7; 13 nucleotides line up with TRBD2. The V and J ends lost 5 bases and 10 bases, in that order; junction bases with no gene match: 14. CDR3 length: 16 amino acids. CDR1 and CDR2 from the germline V gene are MDHEN and SYDVKM. CDR3 protein: CASSLGLAGSRREQYF. In DNA form, the CDR3 reads TGTGCCAGCAGTCTGGGACTAGCGGGAAGCCGGCGTGAACAGTACTTC.

This chain links TRBV15 with TRBJ2-1; 10 nucleotides align to TRBD2. The germline V gene has CDR1 LNHNV and CDR2 YYDKDF (reference sequence). J gave up 7 bases and V 0 bases, and 9 bases lay outside the gene matches. The CDR3 spans 17 residues. CDR3 amino acids: CATSRDLTSGSGNEQFF. The CDR3, as DNA: TGTGCCACCAGCAGAGACTTGACTAGCGGGTCAGGGAATGAGCAGTTCTTC.

The V gene is TRBV5-1, the J gene TRBJ1-1; no firm D call. Germline V gene sequence: CDR1 SGHRS, CDR2 YFSETQ. CDR3 length equals 13 residues. V dropped 4 bases and J dropped 1 base, with 8 bases sitting between them. CDR3 sequence: CASSPQANTEAFF. DNA of the CDR3: TGCGCCAGCAGCCCCCAGGCGAACACTGAAGCTTTCTTT. Based on the CDR3 plus reference TRBV5-1 and TRBJ1-1, the full variable domain is KAGVTQTPRYLIKTRGQQVTLSCSPISGHRSVSWYQQTPGQGLQFLFEYFSETQRNKGNFPGRFSGRQFSNSRSEMNVSTLELGDSALYLCASSPQANTEAFFGQGTRLTVV.

The V gene is TRBV7-3, the J gene TRBJ2-5; 7 bases are shared with TRBD1. CDR1 is SGHTA and CDR2 is FQGTGA in the germline V gene. There are 14 residues in the CDR3. J lost 6 bases, V lost 4 bases, and 8 bases had no gene match. The CDR3: CASSSDRDSQTQYF. The CDR3 DNA reads as TGTGCCAGCAGCTCAGACAGGGATTCACAGACCCAGTACTTC.

This clone was counted between two and nine times. The rearrangement uses TRBV7-2 and TRBJ1-1; D is perhaps TRBD1 (5 bases). CDR1 is SGHTA, CDR2 FQGNSA, per germline. CDR3 length: 17 amino acids. The V gene lost 2 bases and the J gene lost 1 base, with 17 bases spanning the gap. The CDR3 nucleotides are TGTGCCAGCAGCTTATCCCGGACATACAGATGGAACACTGAAGCTTTCTTT. Its translation is CASSLSRTYRWNTEAFF.

This clone turned up a few times. This sequence joins TRBV10-3 and TRBJ2-1; 10 positions match TRBD2. The length of the CDR3 is 15 residues. Trimming at V came to 8 bases and at J to 9 bases, leaving 13 bases not matched to a gene. The germline gives CDR1 ENHRY, CDR2 SYGVKD. As DNA, the CDR3 is TGTGCCATCGGGCCAGGGGGTGGACTAGCGGCTGAGCAGTTCTTC. It encodes CAIGPGGGLAAEQFF.

The V gene is TRBV6-6, the J gene TRBJ1-6; 9 bases match TRBD1. This CDR3 contains 14 residues. The trim removed 6 bases at V and 7 bases at J, leaving 4 bases unmatched. Germline V gives CDR1 MNHNY, CDR2 SVGAGI (reference sequence). CDR3 coding DNA: TGTGCCAGCAGAATAGGGACAGGGAATTCACCCCTCCACTTT. Translated: CASRIGTGNSPLHF.

The chain is built from TRBV28 and TRBJ1-2; D perhaps matches TRBD1 (5 bases). Germline CDR1 reads MDHEN; CDR2 reads SYDVKM. The CDR3 length is 15 residues. The V end was cut by 1 base, the J end by 2 bases, with 11 bases between. CDR3 DNA: TGTGCCAGCAGTTTATTGGGCAGGGAAAACTATGGCTACACCTTC. Translation: CASSLLGRENYGYTF.

CDR3 nucleotide sequence: TGTGCCAGCAGCCGGGGGGAAGTGATCGAGCAGTACTTC. It encodes CASSRGEVIEQYF. The chain is built from TRBV7-9 and TRBJ2-7; TRBD2 aligns across 7 bases. The CDR3 spans 13 residues. V lost 5 bases, J lost 6 bases, and 7 bases stayed unmatched. CDR1 is SEHNR, CDR2 FQNEAQ, per germline (reference sequence).

The chain has TRBV18 and TRBJ2-5, with 8 positions matching TRBD2. The CDR3 covers 15 residues. Germline lookup yields CDR1 KGHSH and CDR2 LQKENI. The V gene end was trimmed by 6 bases and the J gene end by 4 bases; junction bases not matched to a gene: 10. The CDR3 DNA is TGTGCCAGCTCGAATCCTGGGACTAGTCGAGAGACCCAGTACTTC. This codes for CASSNPGTSRETQYF.

The rearrangement uses TRBV9 and TRBJ2-2; the D gene is possibly TRBD2 (6 bases). This CDR3 is built from 19 residues. Germline CDR1 and CDR2: SGDLS and YYNGEE. The ends were cut back, 0 bases at V and 1 base at J, with 19 bases in the middle. DNA for the CDR3: TGTGCCAGCAGCGTAGGATTGGAGGGGAGTGGCGGGAACACCGGGGAGCTGTTTTTT. Translated, it gives CASSVGLEGSGGNTGELFF. Supplemented by reference TRBV9 and TRBJ2-2, the full variable domain reads DSGVTQTPKHLITATGQRVTLRCSPRSGDLSVYWYQQSLDQGLQFLIQYYNGEERAKGNILERFSAQQFPDLHSELNLSSLELGDSALYFCASSVGLEGSGGNTGELFFGEGSRLTVL.

The gene calls are TRBV7-9 and TRBJ1-1; 8 bases are shared with TRBD1. Germline lookup yields CDR1 SEHNR and CDR2 FQNEAQ (reference sequence). This CDR3 region has 15 residues. Trimming took 5 bases from V and 6 from J; bases not matched to a gene: 11. CDR3 amino acids: CASSPLTGEGPEAFF. In DNA form, the CDR3 reads TGTGCCAGCAGCCCTTTGACAGGGGAGGGCCCTGAAGCTTTCTTT.

This sequence joins TRBV14 and TRBJ1-1; D not certain. CDR1 SGHDN and CDR2 FVKESK come from the germline V gene. The CDR3 runs to 13 residues. The V end was cut by 2 bases, the J end by 9 bases, with 13 bases between. CDR3 sequence: CASSQMVQVKAFF. In DNA form, the CDR3 reads TGTGCCAGCAGCCAAATGGTCCAGGTAAAAGCTTTCTTT. Full variable domain (outside the CDR3, taken from reference TRBV14 and TRBJ1-1): EAGVTQFPSHSVIEKGQTVTLRCDPISGHDNLYWYRRVMGKEIKFLLHFVKESKQDESGMPNNRFLAERTGGTYSTLKVQPAELEDSGVYFCASSQMVQVKAFFGQGTRLTVV.